These T cell receptor beta chains were read from a single sample in a study of T-cell memory formation after mild COVID-19. TCRdb re-called the 5' RACE reads through MiXCR, storing one row per CDR3 protein. This repertoire shows fewer than 550,000 distinct CDR3 sequences, around 20% found once; its top ten account for about 8.8%. Sequencing was carried out using PBMCs or a T cell subset sorted from them (not recorded which). These receptors came from an adult woman who had mild COVID-19 (a few samples of this study predate the infection). Cell type and time point are not known. CDR3s include the opening cysteine and the closing phenylalanine or tryptophan. The order of the fields is D gene, J gene, V gene, clone size, CDR3 protein, CDR3 DNA. A D gene is named only where the DNA matches it firmly. Rows may omit the clone size; those that give it use once, few, many or a size class.

d_call: -
j_call: TRBJ2-3
v_call: TRBV12-3/TRBV12-4
clone_size: -
cdr3_aa: CASSSRGGGTDTQYF
cdr3_nt: TGTGCCAGCAGTTCAAGGGGGGGTGGCACAGATACGCAGTATTTT

d_call: -
j_call: TRBJ1-5
v_call: TRBV6-1
clone_size: few
cdr3_aa: CASIDMARSLMPQHF
cdr3_nt: TGTGCCAGCATTGATATGGCCCGGTCGTTAATGCCCCAGCATTTT

d_call: -
j_call: TRBJ2-5
v_call: TRBV7-8
clone_size: few
cdr3_aa: CASSLGDVREETQYF
cdr3_nt: TGTGCCAGCAGCTTAGGGGACGTACGGGAGGAGACCCAGTACTTC

d_call: TRBD2
j_call: TRBJ2-2
v_call: TRBV4-2
clone_size: few
cdr3_aa: CASSQLTSGPTGELFF
cdr3_nt: TGTGCCAGCAGCCAACTGACTAGCGGGCCCACCGGGGAGCTGTTTTTT

d_call: -
j_call: TRBJ2-5
v_call: TRBV6-5
clone_size: -
cdr3_aa: CASSAGRQETQYF
cdr3_nt: TGTGCCAGCAGCGCGGGACGACAAGAGACCCAGTACTTC

d_call: -
j_call: TRBJ1-2
v_call: TRBV7-8
clone_size: few
cdr3_aa: CASSLAGGAVGYTF
cdr3_nt: TGTGCCAGCAGCTTAGCCGGAGGGGCGGTAGGCTACACCTTC

d_call: -
j_call: TRBJ2-1
v_call: TRBV28
clone_size: -
cdr3_aa: CASSLGNMGYNEQFF
cdr3_nt: TGTGCCAGCAGTTTGGGGAATATGGGCTACAATGAGCAGTTCTTC

d_call: -
j_call: TRBJ2-1
v_call: TRBV7-9
clone_size: many
cdr3_aa: CASSPGWGNEQFF
cdr3_nt: TGTGCCAGCAGCCCCGGGTGGGGCAATGAGCAGTTCTTC

d_call: -
j_call: TRBJ2-1
v_call: TRBV7-6
clone_size: -
cdr3_aa: CASSWAAYNEQFF
cdr3_nt: TGTGCCAGCAGCTGGGCAGCATACAATGAGCAGTTCTTC

d_call: -
j_call: TRBJ1-1
v_call: TRBV27
clone_size: -
cdr3_aa: CASRGGVGTEAFF
cdr3_nt: TGTGCCAGCAGAGGCGGGGTTGGAACTGAAGCTTTCTTT

d_call: -
j_call: TRBJ2-3
v_call: TRBV7-8
clone_size: many
cdr3_aa: CASSFLGGDTQYF
cdr3_nt: TGTGCCAGCAGCTTCCTCGGGGGAGATACGCAGTATTTT

d_call: -
j_call: TRBJ1-5
v_call: TRBV6-2/TRBV6-3
clone_size: -
cdr3_aa: CASTRGHPSNQPQHF
cdr3_nt: TGTGCCAGCACCCGGGGACATCCTAGCAATCAGCCCCAGCATTTT

d_call: TRBD2
j_call: TRBJ2-3
v_call: TRBV7-9
clone_size: few
cdr3_aa: CATGTSGPDTQYF
cdr3_nt: TGTGCCACGGGGACTAGCGGACCAGATACGCAGTATTTT

d_call: TRBD1
j_call: TRBJ1-1
v_call: TRBV18
clone_size: few
cdr3_aa: CASSPGNRGTEAFF
cdr3_nt: TGTGCCAGCTCACCAGGAAACAGGGGCACTGAAGCTTTCTTT

d_call: TRBD1
j_call: TRBJ2-1
v_call: TRBV5-1
clone_size: few
cdr3_aa: CASSIPGTGAGNEQFF
cdr3_nt: TGCGCCAGCAGCATTCCCGGGACAGGGGCGGGTAATGAGCAGTTCTTC

d_call: TRBD1
j_call: TRBJ2-2
v_call: TRBV24-1
clone_size: few
cdr3_aa: CATSALGQGANTGELFF
cdr3_nt: TGTGCCACCAGTGCGCTCGGACAGGGGGCGAACACCGGGGAGCTGTTTTTT

d_call: -
j_call: TRBJ1-6
v_call: TRBV6-1
clone_size: -
cdr3_aa: CASSDRGRYSYNSPLHF
cdr3_nt: TGTGCCAGCAGTGACCGGGGGCGTTACTCCTATAATTCACCCCTCCACTTT

d_call: TRBD2
j_call: TRBJ2-3
v_call: TRBV6-1
clone_size: -
cdr3_aa: CASSGASGGIADTQYF
cdr3_nt: TGTGCCAGCAGTGGGGCTAGCGGGGGCATCGCAGATACGCAGTATTTT

d_call: -
j_call: TRBJ2-7
v_call: TRBV20-1
clone_size: -
cdr3_aa: CSARRTNEQYF
cdr3_nt: TGCAGTGCTAGACGCACAAACGAGCAGTACTTC

d_call: -
j_call: TRBJ1-1
v_call: TRBV4-3
clone_size: few
cdr3_aa: CASREQGRSTEAFF
cdr3_nt: TGCGCCAGCAGGGAACAGGGTCGGAGCACTGAAGCTTTCTTT

d_call: TRBD1
j_call: TRBJ2-1
v_call: TRBV7-2
clone_size: few
cdr3_aa: CASSFDRGPSNEQFF
cdr3_nt: TGTGCCAGCAGCTTCGACAGGGGGCCGTCCAATGAGCAGTTCTTC

d_call: -
j_call: TRBJ1-1
v_call: TRBV29-1
clone_size: once
cdr3_aa: CSVEQAQHLITNTEAFF
cdr3_nt: TGCAGCGTTGAACAGGCTCAGCACCTAATTACAAACACTGAAGCTTTCTTT

d_call: -
j_call: TRBJ2-3
v_call: TRBV4-2
clone_size: -
cdr3_aa: CASSQAGSGGADTQYF
cdr3_nt: TGTGCCAGCAGCCAGGCCGGAAGCGGCGGCGCAGATACGCAGTATTTT

d_call: TRBD1
j_call: TRBJ1-2
v_call: TRBV10-3
clone_size: -
cdr3_aa: CAISESTGGHNYGYTF
cdr3_nt: TGTGCCATCAGTGAGTCGACAGGGGGACATAACTATGGCTACACCTTC

d_call: TRBD1
j_call: TRBJ2-7
v_call: TRBV6-5
clone_size: -
cdr3_aa: CASSQGQGNEQYF
cdr3_nt: TGTGCCAGCAGCCAGGGACAGGGGAACGAGCAGTACTTC

d_call: -
j_call: TRBJ2-3
v_call: TRBV20-1
clone_size: -
cdr3_aa: CSALDSATSTDTQYF
cdr3_nt: TGCAGTGCTCTCGACAGTGCAACTAGCACAGATACGCAGTATTTT

d_call: -
j_call: TRBJ2-2
v_call: TRBV7-9
clone_size: many
cdr3_aa: CASSLPSDGAGELFF
cdr3_nt: TGTGCCAGCAGCTTACCCTCGGACGGGGCTGGGGAGCTGTTTTTT

d_call: -
j_call: TRBJ1-6
v_call: TRBV11-2
clone_size: few
cdr3_aa: CASSLRVRGSSPLHF
cdr3_nt: TGTGCCAGCAGCTTACGGGTTAGGGGGAGTTCACCCCTCCACTTT

d_call: TRBD1
j_call: TRBJ2-7
v_call: TRBV6-5
clone_size: -
cdr3_aa: CASSRDRSPLYF
cdr3_nt: TGTGCCAGCAGTCGGGACAGGTCCCCCCTATACTTC

d_call: -
j_call: TRBJ1-2
v_call: TRBV4-2
clone_size: -
cdr3_aa: CASSQDLQRTNYGYTF
cdr3_nt: TGTGCCAGCAGCCAAGATCTTCAACGGACTAACTATGGCTACACCTTC

d_call: -
j_call: TRBJ1-2
v_call: TRBV12-3/TRBV12-4
clone_size: -
cdr3_aa: CDSSHRTDTVYGYTF
cdr3_nt: TGTGACAGCAGTCACCGGACAGATACAGTCTATGGCTACACCTTC

d_call: -
j_call: TRBJ1-2
v_call: TRBV29-1
clone_size: -
cdr3_aa: CSAETRRDYGYTF
cdr3_nt: TGCAGCGCGGAGACCCGGCGGGACTATGGCTACACCTTC

d_call: -
j_call: TRBJ1-1
v_call: TRBV7-8
clone_size: few
cdr3_aa: CASSTPLGQSFEAFF
cdr3_nt: TGTGCCAGCAGCACCCCTTTAGGTCAGTCCTTTGAAGCTTTCTTT

d_call: -
j_call: TRBJ2-3
v_call: TRBV4-1
clone_size: -
cdr3_aa: CASSQDGRTDTQYF
cdr3_nt: TGCGCCAGCAGCCAAGACGGCAGAACAGATACGCAGTATTTT

d_call: -
j_call: TRBJ2-1
v_call: TRBV7-4
clone_size: few
cdr3_aa: CASSFVLGAPHLNEQFF
cdr3_nt: TGTGCCAGCAGCTTTGTCTTAGGAGCGCCCCATTTAAATGAGCAGTTCTTC

d_call: -
j_call: TRBJ2-5
v_call: TRBV2
clone_size: few
cdr3_aa: CASNTGQETQYF
cdr3_nt: TGTGCCAGCAATACAGGACAAGAGACCCAGTACTTC

d_call: -
j_call: TRBJ1-1
v_call: TRBV30
clone_size: -
cdr3_aa: CAWSVEGSTEAFF
cdr3_nt: TGTGCCTGGAGTGTAGAAGGGTCTACTGAAGCTTTCTTT

d_call: TRBD1
j_call: TRBJ2-1
v_call: TRBV27
clone_size: -
cdr3_aa: CDSGHWTTGAHEQFF
cdr3_nt: TGTGACAGCGGTCATTGGACCACAGGGGCTCATGAGCAGTTCTTC

d_call: -
j_call: TRBJ2-3
v_call: TRBV20-1
clone_size: -
cdr3_aa: CSAGDRRSPTDTQYF
cdr3_nt: TGCAGTGCTGGTGATAGAAGGTCACCCACAGATACGCAGTATTTT

d_call: -
j_call: TRBJ2-2
v_call: TRBV15
clone_size: -
cdr3_aa: CATSRDGGVNTGELFF
cdr3_nt: TGTGCCACCAGCAGAGATGGAGGGGTGAACACCGGGGAGCTGTTTTTT

d_call: -
j_call: TRBJ1-1
v_call: TRBV12-3/TRBV12-4
clone_size: -
cdr3_aa: CASSPGRSRTEAFF
cdr3_nt: TGTGCCAGCAGCCCTGGGAGGAGTCGGACTGAAGCTTTCTTT

d_call: TRBD2
j_call: TRBJ2-3
v_call: TRBV20-1
clone_size: many
cdr3_aa: CSASGLAGVEADTQYF
cdr3_nt: TGCAGTGCTTCCGGACTAGCGGGGGTAGAGGCAGATACGCAGTATTTT

d_call: TRBD2
j_call: TRBJ2-3
v_call: TRBV20-1
clone_size: -
cdr3_aa: CSAAGGGATDTQYF
cdr3_nt: TGCAGTGCTGCCGGGGGGGGAGCCACAGATACGCAGTATTTT